The clone carrying this TCR beta chain was counted ten times or more. The sample comes from a study of T-cell reconstitution after alpha-beta-depleted transplantation in children. The TCRbeta library was prepared with unique molecular identifiers. TCRdb re-analysed the PCR reads in MiXCR, keeping a single row per CDR3 protein. Here the sample spans about 690,000 distinct CDR3 sequences, roughly 15% being singletons. Germline assignment: CDR1 LGHNA and CDR2 YSLEER. The CDR3 is 14 residues long. V lost 2 bases, J lost 6 bases, and 13 bases lay in between. This sample comprised PBMCs from the stem cell graft donor, obtained from the stem cell graft. V is TRBV4-3 and J is TRBJ1-2, with a possible D match to TRBD1 (6 bases). This sequence originates from a human donor who donated a stem cell graft to a child with acute myeloid leukemia. The CDR3 DNA reads TGCGCCAGCAGCCAAAGGACAGTCCACCATGGCTACACCTTC. Translated: CASSQRTVHHGYTF.